A selection of T cell receptor beta chains follows, all from one sample in a study of T cell repertoires in cytomegalovirus infection. Antigen specificity for these receptors is unknown. TCRdb fed the reads into MiXCR, producing one record per CDR3 protein. The sample consists of approximately 910,000 distinct CDR3 sequences, roughly 31% of them appearing once. Material: cultured CD8+ T cells from PBMCs, obtained from culture after CMV antigen stimulation. The source is a human donor in good health (CMV status not recorded). Some clones in this sample may be carry-over from other donors' samples. Both conserved end residues are part of each CDR3. The order of the fields is CDR3 DNA, CDR3 protein, J gene, clone size, V gene, D gene. A D gene is named only where the DNA matches it firmly. Not all rows give a size; the values are once, few, many and, for expanded clones, a class.

CDR3 DNA: TGTGCCAGCAGTCCCGGACAGGTGAAGGTCTATAGCAATCAGCCCCAGCATTTT; CDR3 protein: CASSPGQVKVYSNQPQHF; J gene: TRBJ1-5; clone size: few; V gene: TRBV28; D gene: TRBD1
CDR3 DNA: TGTGCCAGCAGCTTAGAACAGTCCGGGACAGGGTCCAATGAGCAGTTCTTC; CDR3 protein: CASSLEQSGTGSNEQFF; J gene: TRBJ2-1; clone size: -; V gene: TRBV11-3; D gene: TRBD1
CDR3 DNA: TGTGCCAGCAGCTCAAACCGGGGCCAAGAGACCCAGTACTTC; CDR3 protein: CASSSNRGQETQYF; J gene: TRBJ2-5; clone size: -; V gene: TRBV7-6; D gene: -
CDR3 DNA: TGTGCCAGCAGCTTAGGTGCCACGGATCTTCTAGTCGGGGCCAACGTCCTGACTTTC; CDR3 protein: CASSLGATDLLVGANVLTF; J gene: TRBJ2-6; clone size: few; V gene: TRBV7-2; D gene: -
CDR3 DNA: TGCGCCAGCAGCTTTTCCGGGACAGAGGTGGAATTTCGACCTTCACCCCTCCACTTT; CDR3 protein: CASSFSGTEVEFRPSPLHF; J gene: TRBJ1-6; clone size: -; V gene: TRBV5-1; D gene: TRBD1
CDR3 DNA: TGTGCCAGCAGCCATGATACTGGCAGGGGCTATTCTAGGTATAATTCACCCCTCCACTTT; CDR3 protein: CASSHDTGRGYSRYNSPLHF; J gene: TRBJ1-6; clone size: -; V gene: TRBV7-6; D gene: -
CDR3 DNA: TGTGCCAGCAGTTTAACTAGGCAGCACTATGGCTACACCTTC; CDR3 protein: CASSLTRQHYGYTF; J gene: TRBJ1-2; clone size: -; V gene: TRBV27; D gene: -
CDR3 DNA: TGTGCCAGCTCCGGAGTGGGCGCCTACACTGAAGCTTTCTTT; CDR3 protein: CASSGVGAYTEAFF; J gene: TRBJ1-1; clone size: many; V gene: TRBV6-2/TRBV6-3; D gene: -
CDR3 DNA: TGTGCCAGCAGCGGTCACGGACCCTCTGAAGCTTTCTTT; CDR3 protein: CASSGHGPSEAFF; J gene: TRBJ1-1; clone size: -; V gene: TRBV7-6; D gene: -
CDR3 DNA: TGTGCCAGCCCACGGGGAAATCAGCCCCAGCATTTT; CDR3 protein: CASPRGNQPQHF; J gene: TRBJ1-5; clone size: -; V gene: TRBV5-8; D gene: -
CDR3 DNA: TGTGCCAGCAGTCCCCGGACTAGCGGGGGGGTAGAGACCCAGTACTTC; CDR3 protein: CASSPRTSGGVETQYF; J gene: TRBJ2-5; clone size: many; V gene: TRBV12-3/TRBV12-4; D gene: TRBD2
CDR3 DNA: TGCGCCAGCAGCTTGGACAGTAGCTTCTACAATGAGCAGTTCTTC; CDR3 protein: CASSLDSSFYNEQFF; J gene: TRBJ2-1; clone size: few; V gene: TRBV5-1; D gene: -
CDR3 DNA: TGTGCCAGCACCAGGGGTGAGGGTCCTAATGAGCAGTTCTTC; CDR3 protein: CASTRGEGPNEQFF; J gene: TRBJ2-1; clone size: -; V gene: TRBV27; D gene: -
CDR3 DNA: TGTGCCAGCAGCTTCGCAGGGGCCGCGGGGTACTATGGCTACACCTTC; CDR3 protein: CASSFAGAAGYYGYTF; J gene: TRBJ1-2; clone size: few; V gene: TRBV5-4; D gene: -
CDR3 DNA: TGTGCCAGCATCGAAGAGGGGACGGAGCAGTTCTTC; CDR3 protein: CASIEEGTEQFF; J gene: TRBJ2-1; clone size: many; V gene: TRBV7-2; D gene: -
CDR3 DNA: TGTGCCAGCAGTTTCAATAGCTACAATGAGCAGTTCTTC; CDR3 protein: CASSFNSYNEQFF; J gene: TRBJ2-1; clone size: many; V gene: TRBV27; D gene: -
CDR3 DNA: TGTGCCATCAATGGACAGGGTCTGAGCACTGAAGCTTTCTTT; CDR3 protein: CAINGQGLSTEAFF; J gene: TRBJ1-1; clone size: few; V gene: TRBV10-3; D gene: TRBD1
CDR3 DNA: TGCGCCAGCAGCCAAGTAGCGGGGCTCGGAACAGATACGCAGTATTTT; CDR3 protein: CASSQVAGLGTDTQYF; J gene: TRBJ2-3; clone size: many; V gene: TRBV4-1; D gene: TRBD2